This T cell receptor (beta chain) was profiled in a study of blood T cell repertoires in COVID-19. Libraries were prepared by immunoSEQ multiplex PCR; TCRdb keeps only in-frame clonotypes and omits some of them. The data show around 130,000 clones, roughly three quarters seen once. This CDR3 contains 19 residues. Per the germline V gene, CDR1 is KGHDR and CDR2 is SFDVKD. The junction had 17 bases not matched to a gene; V was cut back by 3 bases and J by 3 bases. The chain couples TRBV24-1 to TRBJ2-7, with 9 bases fitting TRBD1. This sequence originates from a human donor in a cohort sampled during active COVID-19. Material for sequencing was peripheral blood. CDR3: CATSDQYRGRGVWGYEQYF. The CDR3 region has the DNA TGTGCCACCAGTGATCAATACAGGGGGCGCGGCGTGTGGGGCTACGAGCAGTACTTC.